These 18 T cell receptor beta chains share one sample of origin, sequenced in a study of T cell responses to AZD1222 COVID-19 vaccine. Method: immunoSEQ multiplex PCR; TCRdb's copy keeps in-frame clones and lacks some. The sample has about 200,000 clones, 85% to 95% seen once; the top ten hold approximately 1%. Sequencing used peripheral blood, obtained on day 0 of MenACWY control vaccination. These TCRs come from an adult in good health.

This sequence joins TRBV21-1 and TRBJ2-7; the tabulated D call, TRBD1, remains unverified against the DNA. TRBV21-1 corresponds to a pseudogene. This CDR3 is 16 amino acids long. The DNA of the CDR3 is TGTGCCAGCAGCACCCTCCGGGACAGGGAAAAGTACGAGCAGTACTTC. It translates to CASSTLRDREKYEQYF.

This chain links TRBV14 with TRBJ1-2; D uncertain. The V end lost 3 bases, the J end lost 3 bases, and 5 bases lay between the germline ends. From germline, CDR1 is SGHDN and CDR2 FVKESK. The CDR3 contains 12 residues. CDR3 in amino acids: CASSQSDYGYTF. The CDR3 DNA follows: TGTGCCAGCAGCCAGTCAGACTATGGCTACACCTTC.

The CDR3 protein is CASSPTVNAREWSYEQYF. DNA of the CDR3: TGTGCCAGCTCACCCACGGTGAATGCCAGGGAATGGTCCTACGAGCAGTACTTC. The chain employs TRBV18 and TRBJ2-7, with D possibly TRBD1 on 5 matching bases. Trimming cost V 3 bases and J 1 base, with 22 bases left between them. The germline V gene encodes CDR1 KGHSH and CDR2 LQKENI. The CDR3 sequence is 18 residues long.

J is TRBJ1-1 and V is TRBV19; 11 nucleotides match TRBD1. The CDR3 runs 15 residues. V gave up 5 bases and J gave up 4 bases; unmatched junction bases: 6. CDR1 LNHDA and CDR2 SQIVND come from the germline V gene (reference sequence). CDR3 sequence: CASSPSGTGGTEAFF. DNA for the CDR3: TGTGCCAGTAGTCCGTCCGGGACAGGGGGCACTGAAGCTTTCTTT.

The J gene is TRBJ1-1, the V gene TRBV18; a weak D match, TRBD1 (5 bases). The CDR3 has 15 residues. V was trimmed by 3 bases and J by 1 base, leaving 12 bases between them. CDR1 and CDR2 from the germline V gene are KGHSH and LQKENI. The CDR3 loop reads CASSPVSRANTEAFF. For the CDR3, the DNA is TGTGCCAGCTCACCGGTATCCAGGGCGAACACTGAAGCTTTCTTT. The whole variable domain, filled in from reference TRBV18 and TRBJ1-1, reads NAGVMQNPRHLVRRRGQEARLRCSPMKGHSHVYWYRQLPEEGLKFMVYLQKENIIDESGMPKERFSAEFPKEGPSILRIQQVVRGDSAAYFCASSPVSRANTEAFFGQGTRLTVV.

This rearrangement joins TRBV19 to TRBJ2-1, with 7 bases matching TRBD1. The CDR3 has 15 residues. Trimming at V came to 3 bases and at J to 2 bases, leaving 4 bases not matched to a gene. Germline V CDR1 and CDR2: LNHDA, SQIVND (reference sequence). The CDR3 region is CASSMFQGAYNEQFF. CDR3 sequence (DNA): TGTGCCAGTAGTATGTTCCAGGGGGCCTACAATGAGCAGTTCTTC. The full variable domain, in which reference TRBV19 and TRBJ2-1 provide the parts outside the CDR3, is DGGITQSPKYLFRKEGQNVTLSCEQNLNHDAMYWYRQDPGQGLRLIYYSQIVNDFQKGDIAEGYSVSREKKESFPLTVTSAQKNPTAFYLCASSMFQGAYNEQFFGPGTRLTVL.

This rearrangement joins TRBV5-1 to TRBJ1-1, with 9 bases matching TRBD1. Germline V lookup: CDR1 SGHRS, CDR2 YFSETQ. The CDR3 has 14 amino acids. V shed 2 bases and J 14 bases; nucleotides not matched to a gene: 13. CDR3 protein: CASSLSGQGPPGFF. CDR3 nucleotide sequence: TGCGCCAGCAGCTTATCCGGACAGGGGCCCCCCGGCTTCTTT.

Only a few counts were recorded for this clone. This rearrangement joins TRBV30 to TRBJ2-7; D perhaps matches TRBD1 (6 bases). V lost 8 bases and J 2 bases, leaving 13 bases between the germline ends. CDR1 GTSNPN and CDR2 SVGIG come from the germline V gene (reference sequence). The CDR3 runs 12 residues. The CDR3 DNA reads TGTGCCGCGTCCAGGGGTCCCTACGAGCAGTACTTC. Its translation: CAASRGPYEQYF. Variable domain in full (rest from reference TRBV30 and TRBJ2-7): SQTIHQWPATLVQPVGSPLSLECTVEGTSNPNLYWYRQAAGRGLQLLFYSVGIGQISSEVPQNLSASRPQDRQFILSSKKLLLSDSGFYLCAASRGPYEQYFGPGTRLTVT.

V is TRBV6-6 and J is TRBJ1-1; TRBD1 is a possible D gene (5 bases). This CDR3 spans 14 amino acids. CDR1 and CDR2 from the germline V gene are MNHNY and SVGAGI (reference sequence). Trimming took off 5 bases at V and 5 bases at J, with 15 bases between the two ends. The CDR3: CASSGDLAYTEAFF. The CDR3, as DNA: TGTGCCAGCAGTGGGGACCTGGCTTATACTGAAGCTTTCTTT.

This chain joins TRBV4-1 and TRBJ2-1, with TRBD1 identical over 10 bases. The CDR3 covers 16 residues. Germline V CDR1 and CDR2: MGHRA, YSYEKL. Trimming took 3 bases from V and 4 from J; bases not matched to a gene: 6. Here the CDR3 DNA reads TGCGCCAGCAGCCAGAGACCGGGACAGGGGTACAATGAGCAGTTCTTC. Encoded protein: CASSQRPGQGYNEQFF.

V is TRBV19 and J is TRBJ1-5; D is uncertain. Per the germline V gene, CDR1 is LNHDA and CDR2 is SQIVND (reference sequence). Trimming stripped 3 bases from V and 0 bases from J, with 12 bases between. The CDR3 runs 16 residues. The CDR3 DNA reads TGTGCCAGTAGTATCGGCAGCCCGTATAGCAATCAGCCCCAGCATTTT. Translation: CASSIGSPYSNQPQHF.

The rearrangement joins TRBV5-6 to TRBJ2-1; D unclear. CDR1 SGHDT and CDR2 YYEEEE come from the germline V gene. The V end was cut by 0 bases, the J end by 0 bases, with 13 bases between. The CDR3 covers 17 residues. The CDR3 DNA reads TGTGCCAGCAGCTTGGGCAGTGCCGCCAGCTCCTACAATGAGCAGTTCTTC. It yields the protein CASSLGSAASSYNEQFF.

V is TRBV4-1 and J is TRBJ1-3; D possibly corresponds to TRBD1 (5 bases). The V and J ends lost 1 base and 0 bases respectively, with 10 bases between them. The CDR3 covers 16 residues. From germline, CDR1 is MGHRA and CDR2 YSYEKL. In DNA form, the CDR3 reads TGCGCCAGCAGCCAAGCCACAGGTTACTCTGGAAACACCATATATTTT. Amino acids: CASSQATGYSGNTIYF.

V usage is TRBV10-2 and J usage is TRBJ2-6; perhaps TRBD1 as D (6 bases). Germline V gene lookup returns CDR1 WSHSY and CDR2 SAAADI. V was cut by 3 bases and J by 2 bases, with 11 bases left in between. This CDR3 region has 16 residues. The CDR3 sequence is CASSDHRAPGANVLTF. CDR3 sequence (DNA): TGCGCCAGCAGTGACCACAGGGCTCCTGGGGCCAACGTCCTGACTTTC.

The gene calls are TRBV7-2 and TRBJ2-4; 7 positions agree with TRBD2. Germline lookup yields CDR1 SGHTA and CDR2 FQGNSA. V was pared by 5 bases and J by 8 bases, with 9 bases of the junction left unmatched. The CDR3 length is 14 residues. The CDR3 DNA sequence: TGTGCCAGCAGCCAAGTTGGGGGGAGGGACATTCAGTACTTC. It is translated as CASSQVGGRDIQYF.

In DNA, the CDR3 is TGTGCCAGCAGTCAAGGGGTACTAGTCGGCACAGATACGCAGTATTTT. Protein product: CASSQGVLVGTDTQYF. The chain links TRBV7-3 to TRBJ2-3, with D possibly being TRBD1 or TRBD2 (5 bases each). Between the trimmed V and J ends, which lost 6 bases and 1 base, there was a span of 17 bases. CDR1 and CDR2 (germline): SGHTA, FQGTGA. The CDR3 is made up of 16 amino acids.

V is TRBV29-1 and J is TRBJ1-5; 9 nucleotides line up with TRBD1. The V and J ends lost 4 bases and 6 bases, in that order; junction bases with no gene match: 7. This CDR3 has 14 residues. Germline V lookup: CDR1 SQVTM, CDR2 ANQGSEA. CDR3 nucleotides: TGCAGCGTTGCCGGGACAGGGTTTAGTCAGCCCCAGCATTTT. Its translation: CSVAGTGFSQPQHF.

CDR3 nucleotide sequence: TGTGCCAGTAGTATGGGGACCACAGGAAGGAGCTACACCTTC. It specifies CASSMGTTGRSYTF. The genes are TRBV19 and TRBJ1-2; the D gene is possibly TRBD1 (5 bases). In germline, CDR1 is LNHDA, CDR2 SQIVND (reference sequence). This CDR3 has 14 amino acids. V lost 3 bases, J lost 9 bases, and 17 bases lay in between.